This T cell receptor (beta chain) originates from a study of shared clonotypes between healthy human individuals. The study's findings and limits: Naive subsets usually exceeded memory subsets in estimated richness. Some naive CD4 clonotypes, around 5%, turned up in common across several donors. Unshared clonotypes carried lower generation probabilities than those common to all four donors.

In regard to this clone: Its antigen remains unknown.

This CDR3 contains 12 residues. Germline CDR1 is SGHTA and CDR2 is FQGTGA. Trimming cost V 2 bases and J 7 bases, with 5 bases left between them. The study enrolled healthy HIV-negative adults without recent acute infections or vaccinations as donors. Repertoires were generated with immunoSEQ multiplex PCR, while TCRdb's copy carries only in-frame clones and drops some. The repertoire holds roughly 1.4 million clones, about 98.5% seen once, with about 0.34% in the top ten. This sequence was found in a man younger than 40 in good health. The chain uses TRBV7-3 and TRBJ2-2, with unresolved D. Sequenced sample: naive CD4+ T cells sorted from blood. The subset here: CD45RA+ positively selected. The CDR3: CASSLVVGELFF. CDR3 sequence (DNA): TGTGCCAGCAGCTTAGTAGTCGGGGAGCTGTTTTTT.